This T cell receptor beta chain was captured in a study of T-cell reconstitution after alpha-beta-depleted transplantation in children (TCRdb year 2016). For the study in its entirety: Using TCR repertoire profiling, the study quantitatively followed how T-cell immune reconstitution unfolded in children after TCRalphabeta/CD19-depleted allogeneic hematopoietic cell transplantation.

With respect to this clonotype: No cognate antigen has been identified for it. No per-base quality is available; no much larger clone lies one base away.

V loses 1 base at its end and J loses 2 bases; junction bases beyond the gene matches: 7. The CDR3 runs 16 residues from the cysteine to the phenylalanine. This entry keeps only the CDR3 DNA: 48 bases, framed from base 1. The germline V gene (reference sequence) specifies SEHNR as CDR1 and FQNEAQ as CDR2. The treatment or condition label, as the study defines it: allogeneic hematopoietic cell transplantation with graft depleted of TCRalphabeta T cells and CD19 B cells. Transplant recipients were children who received TCRalphabeta/CD19-depleted allogeneic hematopoietic cell grafts. Receptors were amplified or captured by PCR. The sequencer was an Illumina HiSeq 2500. Molecular barcoding was employed in the preparation of TCR libraries, with unique molecular identifiers being used to normalize TCRbeta repertoire quantification. TCRdb reworked the public reads: Q25 trimming with fastp, MiXCR clone assembly, productive beta chains retained. Each entry merges the rows of one CDR3 protein and shows their most common DNA and genes. The sample table contains some 830,000 distinct CDR3 sequences; only one count was recorded for about 16% of them. The ten largest clones take up approximately 5% of the sample.

Study-level results and caveats: The apparently early recovery of alphabetaT-cell counts about two months after transplant reportedly depended on only several hundred rapidly expanded clones that came from non-depleted graft cells. In some patients, the high TCRbeta diversity seen at day 60 was put down to recipient T cells and intrathymic progenitors that had survived conditioning. Over the following months the frequencies of hyperexpanded clones went down, and after one year T-cell counts and TCRbeta diversity were mostly credited to newly produced T cells.

Specimen: PBMCs, mostly from graft donor cells, collected 360 days after TCRalphabeta/CD19-depleted stem cell transplant. The clonotype was recovered from a male patient aged 10-17 years who had a stem cell transplant for acute lymphoblastic leukemia, so the T cells may come from the graft donor. Here the chain combines TRBV7-9 and TRBJ2-7; TRBD1 fits 8 bases in the junction. The sequence in DNA is TGTGCCAGCAGCTTAGTAGGTCAGGGGGCGGCCTACGAGCAGTACTTC. This encodes CASSLVGQGAAYEQYF.